This T cell receptor beta chain was sequenced during a study of CD4 T cells in relation to SARS-CoV-2 and coronaviruses. Germline V gives CDR1 MNHEY, CDR2 SMNVEV (reference sequence). The length of the CDR3 is 14 residues. The junction had 3 bases not matched to a gene; V was cut back by 5 bases and J by 2 bases. General study findings and limits: In roughly 65% of donors, memory CD4+ clonotypes crossrecognized SARS-CoV-2 and at least one common cold coronavirus spike.

As for this clone: The target antigen is unknown.

The unexposed donors gave CD4+ T cells in about 2010-2019, prior to COVID-19. The cells were cultured for 9 to 11 days before CD4+ T cells were isolated. Assay used: immunoSEQ multiplex PCR; TCRdb lists only in-frame clones, some missing. Of 15,000 to 20,000 clones listed, just under 80% were seen once; the top ten hold less than 20%. This chain connects TRBV27 to TRBJ2-5; 9 bases align to TRBD2. The receptor comes from a human donor in good health. What was sequenced was CD4+ T cells from PBMCs, cultured in vitro. This CDR3 is CASSIAGEQETQYF. CDR3 nucleotide sequence: TGTGCCAGCAGTATAGCGGGAGAGCAAGAGACCCAGTACTTC.